This is a list of T cell receptor beta chains from one sample in a study of T cell repertoires in cytomegalovirus infection. TCRdb fed the reads into MiXCR, producing one record per CDR3 protein. The sample yields more than 200,000 distinct CDR3 sequences, around 9% seen once. Sequenced sample: PBMCs. These receptors were obtained from a human donor in good health (CMV status not recorded). Some clones in this sample may be carry-over from other donors' samples. The CDR3 runs from the conserved cysteine through the conserved F or W. The D gene is left open where the match is weak. Only some rows state a clone size, as once, few, many or a class for expanded clones.

j_call | clone_size | d_call | v_call | cdr3_nt | cdr3_aa
TRBJ2-5 | few | NA | TRBV15 | TGTGCCACCAGCAGAGGTCGGGAAGACCAGTACTTC | CATSRGREDQYF
TRBJ1-1 | few | NA | TRBV2 | TGTGCCAGCAGATGGGTCAAGGGGAACACTGAAGCTTTCTTT | CASRWVKGNTEAFF
TRBJ1-2 | many | NA | TRBV6-6 | TGTGCCAGCAGACGAAGGTCGGGCGGGACCTCTTATGGCTACACCTTC | CASRRRSGGTSYGYTF
TRBJ1-1 | NA | NA | TRBV29-1 | TGCAGCGAGGGACAATGGAACACTGAAGCTTTCTTT | CSEGQWNTEAFF
TRBJ1-1 | NA | NA | TRBV19 | TGTGCCAGTAGAATAGGCGGCACTGAAGCTTTCTTT | CASRIGGTEAFF
TRBJ1-1 | few | NA | TRBV5-4 | TGTGCCAGCAGCTTGGAAGGGACCTTTCTACCTGAAGCTTTCTTT | CASSLEGTFLPEAFF
TRBJ1-2 | many | TRBD1 | TRBV27 | TGTGCCAGCAGTTCCCCGGGACAGGGTCACTATGGCTACACCTTC | CASSSPGQGHYGYTF
TRBJ1-6 | NA | NA | TRBV30 | TGTGCCTGGAGTGAAGGATCTAATTCACCCCTCCACTTT | CAWSEGSNSPLHF
TRBJ1-6 | many | NA | TRBV12-3/TRBV12-4 | TGTGCCAGCACCCCGCAAGCGGGTAATTCACCCCTCCACTTT | CASTPQAGNSPLHF
TRBJ2-3 | many | NA | TRBV19 | TGTGCCAGTAGTAAAGGGGATACGCAGTATTTT | CASSKGDTQYF
TRBJ2-2 | NA | TRBD2 | TRBV7-9 | TGTGCCAGCAGCTCCCTCCTAGCGGGAGGCACCGGGGAGCTGTTTTTT | CASSSLLAGGTGELFF
TRBJ2-7 | many | NA | TRBV7-2 | TGTGCCAGCAGCCCGGACCCAATCTACGAGCAGTACTTC | CASSPDPIYEQYF
TRBJ1-5 | many | TRBD1 | TRBV7-6 | TGTGCCAGCAGCTCGGACAGGGGTGGAGGTTTGGATCAGCCCCAGCATTTT | CASSSDRGGGLDQPQHF
TRBJ1-6 | many | TRBD1 | TRBV6-1 | TGTGCCAGCAGACCACAGGGGGCAAGGAATTCACCCCTCCACTTT | CASRPQGARNSPLHF
TRBJ1-4 | many | TRBD1 | TRBV5-1 | TGCGCCAGCAGCGGAGGACAGGGTTTGGCTAATGAAAAACTGTTTTTT | CASSGGQGLANEKLFF
TRBJ1-2 | many | TRBD1 | TRBV20-1 | TGCAGTGCTAGATTCCGGGACAGTGTGCAAGAAGGTGGCTACACCTTC | CSARFRDSVQEGGYTF
TRBJ2-1 | many | NA | TRBV7-2 | TGTGCCAGCACCGGTCGGGCGGGGACAGCCTTCGTGGATGAGCAGTTCTTC | CASTGRAGTAFVDEQFF
TRBJ2-7 | NA | TRBD1 | TRBV4-3 | TGCGCCAGCAGCCAAGATTCCGGACAGGGTATGTACGAGCAGTACTTC | CASSQDSGQGMYEQYF
TRBJ1-5 | many | NA | TRBV7-2 | TGTGCCAGCAGCTTAGATTCGTTCTTTAGCAATCAGCCCCAGCATTTT | CASSLDSFFSNQPQHF
TRBJ1-4 | NA | TRBD1 | TRBV7-9 | TGTGCCAGCAGCTACAAGGGACAGGGAAGTGAAAAACTGTTTTTT | CASSYKGQGSEKLFF
TRBJ1-4 | many | NA | TRBV12-3/TRBV12-4 | TGTGCCAGCAGTCCGGGTGAGGCGGGGGTAGGTGAAAAACTGTTTTTT | CASSPGEAGVGEKLFF
TRBJ1-2 | many | TRBD1 | TRBV6-8 | TGTGCCAGCAGACGAACGGGACAGCGTCCTCGGGGCTACACCTTC | CASRRTGQRPRGYTF